A single sample is the source of the 11 T cell receptor beta chains below, sequenced in a study of T cell clonality in common variable immunodeficiency. No antigens are known for them. Regarding the study as a whole: Common variable immunodeficiency TCR beta sequences reportedly had fewer deletions and N-nucleotide insertions.

Data came from immunoSEQ multiplex PCR; TCRdb stores just in-frame clones and leaves some out. The sample is made up of around 9,200 clones, none counted only once. The sequencing sample was made of peripheral blood mononuclear cells. The receptors come from a human donor with common variable immunodeficiency.

There are many counts of this clone. Sequencing ends 3 residues short of the CDR3 end; the germline J gene provides the rest. The chain joins TRBV20-1 to TRBJ1-1, with no clear D. The CDR3 runs to 13 residues. The ends were cut back, 4 bases at V and 1 base at J, with 10 bases in the middle. The germline CDR1 and CDR2 sequences are DFQATT and SNEGSKA (reference sequence). CDR3 amino acids: CSAIKQTNTEAFF. The sequenced CDR3 bases are TGCAGTGCTATAAAACAGACGAACACTGAA.

In this sample, this clone turned up many times. The read terminates 3 residues before the CDR3 end, so the remaining end is supplied by the germline J gene. The chain combines TRBV20-1 with TRBJ2-3, with 8 nucleotides matching TRBD2. The CDR3 covers 15 residues. V was clipped by 0 bases and J by 1 base; unmatched bases: 3. Germline V gene data show CDR1 as DFQATT and CDR2 as SNEGSKA (reference sequence). The CDR3 loop reads CSARERRGGTDTQYF. CDR3 DNA, as far as it was read: TGCAGTGCTAGAGAGCGGCGGGGGGGCACAGATACG.

This clone was seen many times. The read falls 3 residues short of the CDR3 end, and the missing part is taken from the germline J gene. The gene calls are TRBV20-1 and TRBJ1-3; TRBD1 matches 10 bases. Germline-derived CDR1 and CDR2 are DFQATT and SNEGSKA (reference sequence). V lost 3 bases, J lost 2 bases, and 7 bases stayed unmatched. CDR3 size: 16 residues. CDR3 sequence: CSASFGTGVAGNTIYF. The sequenced part of the CDR3 DNA is TGCAGTGCTAGCTTCGGGACAGGGGTAGCTGGAAACACC.

In its sample, this clone was seen many times. The read comes to an end 3 residues before the CDR3 does, leaving the germline J gene to fill in the end. The chain recombines TRBV5-1 with TRBJ1-4; unclear D gene. Trimming removed 4 bases from V and 8 bases from J, with 12 bases in between. The length of the CDR3 is 13 residues. The germline CDR1 and CDR2 sequences are SGHRS and YFSETQ. CDR3 DNA (partial): TGCGCCAGCAGCCCGGACGGGGAAGAAAAA. Translated: CASSPDGEEK. The entire CDR3 protein reads CASSPDGEEKLFF. Variable domain in full (rest from reference TRBV5-1 and TRBJ1-4): KAGVTQTPRYLIKTRGQQVTLSCSPISGHRSVSWYQQTPGQGLQFLFEYFSETQRNKGNFPGRFSGRQFSNSRSEMNVSTLELGDSALYLCASSPDGEEKLFFGSGTQLSVL.

This clone was recorded many times. The CDR3 goes on 3 residues after the read ends, and that part is filled in from the germline J gene. The J gene is TRBJ1-1, the V gene TRBV12-3 or TRBV12-4, with no clear D. V lost 6 bases and J 5 bases, leaving 16 bases between the germline ends. There are 14 residues in the CDR3. The sequenced CDR3 bases are TGTGCCAGCAGCTTTAGAACGGGTGGGACTGAA. This codes for CASSFRTGGTE. From start to end, the CDR3 is CASSFRTGGTEAFF.

This clone was found a few times. The read ends 3 residues before the CDR3 terminus; that terminus is restored from the germline J gene. The sample carries other DNA sequences with the same CDR3. The J gene is TRBJ2-7, the V gene TRBV5-1, with a tentative D call TRBD2 (7 bases). V gave up 5 bases and J gave up 4 bases, with 13 bases separating them. Germline V gene sequence: CDR1 SGHRS, CDR2 YFSETQ. This CDR3 region has 13 residues. CDR3 bases read: TGCGCCAGCAGGATAGGGGGGGGGTACGAG. Amino acids: CASRIGGGYE. The whole CDR3 region reads CASRIGGGYEQYF.

In its sample, this clone ranks as medium-sized. With the read ending 3 residues before the CDR3 end, the germline J gene is used to fill in that end. The gene calls are TRBV2 and TRBJ2-3; 9 nucleotides match TRBD1. The trim removed 3 bases at V and 0 bases at J, leaving 1 base unmatched. Per germline, CDR1 SNHLY and CDR2 FYNNEI. This CDR3 is 15 amino acids long. The chain's CDR3 is CASSDDRGSTDTQYF. Incomplete CDR3 DNA: TGTGCCAGCAGTGATGACAGGGGGAGCACAGATACG.

By sample share, this clone is medium-sized. The read terminates 3 residues before the CDR3 end, so the remaining end is supplied by the germline J gene. The chain couples TRBV7-9 to TRBJ2-1; unclear D gene. Germline CDR1 is SEHNR and CDR2 is FQNEAQ (reference sequence). Between the trimmed V and J ends, which lost 1 base and 7 bases, there was a span of 14 bases. The CDR3 has 15 amino acids. CDR3 DNA, as far as it was read: TGTGCCAGCAGCTTAGGCGTGGGCGCAATGAATGAG. It specifies CASSLGVGAMNE. The full CDR3 protein is CASSLGVGAMNEQFF.

This clone has at least ten counts. Read coverage stops 3 residues before the CDR3 terminus; the germline J gene supplies the remainder. The chain has TRBV18 and TRBJ1-2, with D tentatively TRBD1 (5 bases). The CDR3 spans 13 residues. In germline, CDR1 is KGHSH, CDR2 LQKENI. This chain's CDR3 is CASSPAGLTGYTF. CDR3 DNA, as far as it was read: TGTGCCAGCTCACCGGCGGGGCTCACCGGC.

This clone was seen ten or more times. Read coverage stops 3 residues before the CDR3 terminus; the germline J gene supplies the remainder. The gene calls are TRBV29-1 and TRBJ1-1; D perhaps matches TRBD1 (5 bases). The CDR3 length is 11 residues. Germline V gene data show CDR1 as SQVTM and CDR2 as ANQGSEA. The CDR3 sequence: CSARPPAGAFF. The sequenced CDR3 bases are TGCAGCGCCCGACCCCCAGCAGGG. Combining the CDR3 with reference TRBV29-1 and TRBJ1-1 gives the whole variable domain SAVISQKPSRDICQRGTSLTIQCQVDSQVTMMFWYRQQPGQSLTLIATANQGSEATYESGFVIDKFPISRPNLTFSTLTVSNMSPEDSSIYLCSARPPAGAFFGQGTRLTVV.

This clone has ten or more counts. The CDR3 goes on 3 residues after the read ends, and that part is filled in from the germline J gene. The rearrangement uses TRBV7-2 and TRBJ2-5; 8 bases match TRBD1. Trimming took 4 bases from V and 5 from J; bases not matched to a gene: 9. The CDR3 runs to 15 residues. The germline gives CDR1 SGHTA, CDR2 FQGNSA. CDR3 bases read: TGTGCCAGCAGCTCCAACAGGGGGACGGGGGAGACC. Protein: CASSSNRGTGET. In full, the CDR3 is CASSSNRGTGETQYF.